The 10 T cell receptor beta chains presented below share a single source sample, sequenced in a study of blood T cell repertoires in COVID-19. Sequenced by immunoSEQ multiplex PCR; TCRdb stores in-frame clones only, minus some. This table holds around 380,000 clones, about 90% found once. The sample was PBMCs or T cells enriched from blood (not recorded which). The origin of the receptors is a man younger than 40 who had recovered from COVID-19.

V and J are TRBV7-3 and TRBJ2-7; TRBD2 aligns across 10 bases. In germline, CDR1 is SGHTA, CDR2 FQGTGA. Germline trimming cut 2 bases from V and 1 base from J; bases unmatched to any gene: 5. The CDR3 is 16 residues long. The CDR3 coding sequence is TGTGCCAGCAGCTTAGAGATAGCGGGGGGTTCCTACGAGCAGTACTTC. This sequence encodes CASSLEIAGGSYEQYF.

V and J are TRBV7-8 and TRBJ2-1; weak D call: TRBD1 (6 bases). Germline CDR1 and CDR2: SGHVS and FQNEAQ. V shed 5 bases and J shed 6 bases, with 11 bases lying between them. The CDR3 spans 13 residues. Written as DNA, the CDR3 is TGTGCCAGCAGCACCCGGACAGTCAATGAGCAGTTCTTC. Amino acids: CASSTRTVNEQFF.

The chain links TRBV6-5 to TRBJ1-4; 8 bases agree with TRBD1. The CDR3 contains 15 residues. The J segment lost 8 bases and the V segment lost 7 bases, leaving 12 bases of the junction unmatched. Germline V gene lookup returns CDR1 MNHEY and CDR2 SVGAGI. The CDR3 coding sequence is TGTGCCAGCAACCCCTTCAGGGGGCCTGAGGAAAAACTGTTTTTT. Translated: CASNPFRGPEEKLFF.

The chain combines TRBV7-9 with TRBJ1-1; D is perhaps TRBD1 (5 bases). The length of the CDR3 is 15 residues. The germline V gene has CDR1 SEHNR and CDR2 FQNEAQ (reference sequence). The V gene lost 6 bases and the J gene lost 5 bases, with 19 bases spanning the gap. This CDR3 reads CASSALGGRGTEAFF. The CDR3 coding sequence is TGTGCCAGCAGTGCACTCGGGGGACGGGGGACTGAAGCTTTCTTT.

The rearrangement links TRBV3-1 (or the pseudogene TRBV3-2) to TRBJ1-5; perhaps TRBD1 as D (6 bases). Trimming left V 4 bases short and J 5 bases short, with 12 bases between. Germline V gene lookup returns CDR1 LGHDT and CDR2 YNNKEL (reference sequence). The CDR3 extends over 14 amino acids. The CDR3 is CASSRGHRDQPQHF. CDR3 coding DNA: TGTGCCAGCAGCCGGGGCCACAGGGATCAGCCCCAGCATTTT.

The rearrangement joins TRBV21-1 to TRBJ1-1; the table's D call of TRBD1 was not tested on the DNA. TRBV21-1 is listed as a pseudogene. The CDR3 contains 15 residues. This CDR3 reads CASSKGCRGSSEAFF. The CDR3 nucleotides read TGTGCCAGCAGCAAAGGTTGCAGGGGTTCCTCTGAAGCTTTCTTT.

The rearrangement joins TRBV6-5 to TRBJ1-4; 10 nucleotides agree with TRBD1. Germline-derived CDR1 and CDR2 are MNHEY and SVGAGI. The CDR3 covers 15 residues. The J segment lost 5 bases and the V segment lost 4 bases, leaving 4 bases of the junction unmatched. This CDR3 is CASSWGGQGNEKLFF. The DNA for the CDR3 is TGTGCCAGCAGTTGGGGGGGACAGGGGAATGAAAAACTGTTTTTT.

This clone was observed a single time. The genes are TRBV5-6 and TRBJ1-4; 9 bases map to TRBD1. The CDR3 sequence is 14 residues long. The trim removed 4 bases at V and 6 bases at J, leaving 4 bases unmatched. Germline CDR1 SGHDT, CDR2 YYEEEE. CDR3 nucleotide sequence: TGTGCCAGCAGCCCCAGGACAGGGGATGAAAAACTGTTTTTT. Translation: CASSPRTGDEKLFF.

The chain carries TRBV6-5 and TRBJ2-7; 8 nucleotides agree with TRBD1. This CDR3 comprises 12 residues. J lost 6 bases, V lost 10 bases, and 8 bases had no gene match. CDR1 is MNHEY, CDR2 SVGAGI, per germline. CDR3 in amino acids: CAIGTGRSEQYF. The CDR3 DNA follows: TGTGCCATTGGGACAGGAAGGTCCGAGCAGTACTTC.

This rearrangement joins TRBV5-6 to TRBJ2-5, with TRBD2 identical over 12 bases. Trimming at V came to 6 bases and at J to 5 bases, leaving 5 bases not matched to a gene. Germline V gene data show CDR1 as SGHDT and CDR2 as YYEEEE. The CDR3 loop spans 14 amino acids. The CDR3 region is CASTRLAGGETQYF. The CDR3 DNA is TGTGCCAGCACCCGTCTAGCGGGGGGGGAGACCCAGTACTTC.